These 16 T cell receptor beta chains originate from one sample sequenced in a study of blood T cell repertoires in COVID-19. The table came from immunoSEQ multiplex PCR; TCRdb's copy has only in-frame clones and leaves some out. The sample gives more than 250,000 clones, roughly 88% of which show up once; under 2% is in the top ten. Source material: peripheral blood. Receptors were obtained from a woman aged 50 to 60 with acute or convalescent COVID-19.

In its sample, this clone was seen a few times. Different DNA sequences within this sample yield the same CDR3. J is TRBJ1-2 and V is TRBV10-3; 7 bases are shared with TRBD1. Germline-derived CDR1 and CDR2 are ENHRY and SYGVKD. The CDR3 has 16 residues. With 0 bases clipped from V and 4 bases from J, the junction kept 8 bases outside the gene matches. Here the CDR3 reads CAISESTGQSLYGYTF. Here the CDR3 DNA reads TGTGCCATCAGTGAGTCGACGGGACAGAGTCTCTATGGCTACACCTTC.

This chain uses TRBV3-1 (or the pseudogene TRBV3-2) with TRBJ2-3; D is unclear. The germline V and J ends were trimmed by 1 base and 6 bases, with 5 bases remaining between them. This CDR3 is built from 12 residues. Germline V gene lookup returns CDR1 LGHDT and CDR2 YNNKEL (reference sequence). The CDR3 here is CASSQARDTQYF. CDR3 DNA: TGTGCCAGCAGCCAAGCTCGGGATACGCAGTATTTT.

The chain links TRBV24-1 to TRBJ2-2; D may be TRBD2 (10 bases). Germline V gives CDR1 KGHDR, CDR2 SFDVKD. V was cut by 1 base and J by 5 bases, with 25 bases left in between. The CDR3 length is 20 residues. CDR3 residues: CATSDFTGGSGRALTGELFF. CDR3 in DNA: TGTGCCACCAGTGATTTTACAGGGGGCAGCGGGAGGGCCCTTACCGGGGAGCTGTTTTTT.

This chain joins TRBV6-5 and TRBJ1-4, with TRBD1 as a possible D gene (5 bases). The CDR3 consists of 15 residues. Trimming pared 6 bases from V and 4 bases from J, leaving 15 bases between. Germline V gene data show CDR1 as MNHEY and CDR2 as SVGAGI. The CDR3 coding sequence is TGTGCCAGCAGCCTCGTGACAGCAAATAATGAAAAACTGTTTTTT. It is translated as CASSLVTANNEKLFF.

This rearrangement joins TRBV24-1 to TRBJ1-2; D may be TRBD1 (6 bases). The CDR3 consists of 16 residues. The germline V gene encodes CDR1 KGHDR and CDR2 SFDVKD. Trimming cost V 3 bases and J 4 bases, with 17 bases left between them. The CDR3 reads CATSDATGGDFYGYTF. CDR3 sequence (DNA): TGTGCCACCAGTGATGCTACGGGGGGCGACTTCTATGGCTACACCTTC.

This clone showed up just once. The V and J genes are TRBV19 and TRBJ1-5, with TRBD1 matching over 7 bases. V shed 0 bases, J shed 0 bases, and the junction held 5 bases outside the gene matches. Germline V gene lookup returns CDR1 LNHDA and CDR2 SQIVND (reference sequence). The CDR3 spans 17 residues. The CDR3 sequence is CASSIDPQGVSNQPQHF. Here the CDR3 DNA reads TGTGCCAGTAGTATAGATCCTCAGGGGGTTAGCAATCAGCCCCAGCATTTT.

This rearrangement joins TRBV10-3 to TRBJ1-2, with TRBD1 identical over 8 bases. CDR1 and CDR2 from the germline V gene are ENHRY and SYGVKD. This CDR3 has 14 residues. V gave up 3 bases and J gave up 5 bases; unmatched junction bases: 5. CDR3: CAISERQGRYGYTF. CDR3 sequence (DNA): TGTGCCATCAGTGAACGACAGGGGAGGTATGGCTACACCTTC.

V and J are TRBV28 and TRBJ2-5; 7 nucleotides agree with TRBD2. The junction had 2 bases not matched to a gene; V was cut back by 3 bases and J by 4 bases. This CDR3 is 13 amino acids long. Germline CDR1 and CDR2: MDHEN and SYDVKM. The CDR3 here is CASSLGGRETQYF. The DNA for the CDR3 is TGTGCCAGCAGTTTGGGCGGGAGAGAGACCCAGTACTTC.

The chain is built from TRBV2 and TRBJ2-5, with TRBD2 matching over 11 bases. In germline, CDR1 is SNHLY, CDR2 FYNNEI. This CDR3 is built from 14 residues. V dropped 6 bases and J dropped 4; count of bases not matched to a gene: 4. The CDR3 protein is CASSGTSGGETQYF. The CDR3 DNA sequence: TGTGCCAGCAGCGGGACTAGCGGCGGAGAGACCCAGTACTTC.

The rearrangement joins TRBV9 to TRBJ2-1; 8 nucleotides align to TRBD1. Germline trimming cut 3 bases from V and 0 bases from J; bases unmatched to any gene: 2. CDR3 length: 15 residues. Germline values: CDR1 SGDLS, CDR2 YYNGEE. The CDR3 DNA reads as TGTGCCAGCAGCGCAGGGGGCGACTCCTACAATGAGCAGTTCTTC. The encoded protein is CASSAGGDSYNEQFF.

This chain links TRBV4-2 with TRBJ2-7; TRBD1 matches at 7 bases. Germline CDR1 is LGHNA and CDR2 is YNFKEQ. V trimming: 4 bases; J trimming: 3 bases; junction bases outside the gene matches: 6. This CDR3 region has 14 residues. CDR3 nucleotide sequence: TGTGCCAGCAGCCCCAGACAGGGTGGCTACGAGCAGTACTTC. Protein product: CASSPRQGGYEQYF.

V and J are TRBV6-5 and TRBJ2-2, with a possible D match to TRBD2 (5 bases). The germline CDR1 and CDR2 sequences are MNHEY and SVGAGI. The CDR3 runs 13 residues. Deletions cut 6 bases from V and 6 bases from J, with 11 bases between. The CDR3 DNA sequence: TGTGCCAGCAGAAGGACTGCTGCCGGGGAGCTGTTTTTT. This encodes CASRRTAAGELFF.

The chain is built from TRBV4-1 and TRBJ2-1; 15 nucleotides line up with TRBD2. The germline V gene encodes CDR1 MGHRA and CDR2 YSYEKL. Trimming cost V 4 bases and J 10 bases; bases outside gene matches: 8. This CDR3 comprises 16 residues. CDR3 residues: CASSRGTSGRFREQFF. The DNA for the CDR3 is TGCGCCAGCAGCCGCGGGACTAGCGGGAGGTTTCGGGAGCAGTTCTTC.

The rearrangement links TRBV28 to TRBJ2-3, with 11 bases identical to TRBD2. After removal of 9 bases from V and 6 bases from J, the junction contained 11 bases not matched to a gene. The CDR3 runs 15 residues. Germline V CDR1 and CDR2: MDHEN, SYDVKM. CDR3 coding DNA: TGTGCCAGTACGACTAGCGGGACCAGCAAGGATACGCAGTATTTT. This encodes CASTTSGTSKDTQYF.

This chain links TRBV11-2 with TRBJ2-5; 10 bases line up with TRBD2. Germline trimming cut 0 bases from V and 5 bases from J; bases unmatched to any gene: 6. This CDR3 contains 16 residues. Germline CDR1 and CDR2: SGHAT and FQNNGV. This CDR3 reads CASSLDLGLASETQYF. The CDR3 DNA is TGTGCCAGCAGCTTAGATTTGGGACTAGCGTCGGAGACCCAGTACTTC.

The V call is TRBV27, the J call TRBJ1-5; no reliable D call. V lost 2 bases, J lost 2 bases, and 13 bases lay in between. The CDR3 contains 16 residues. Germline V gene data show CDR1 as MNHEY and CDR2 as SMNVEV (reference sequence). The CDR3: CASSLLGLLGNQPQHF. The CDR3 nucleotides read TGTGCCAGCAGTTTACTCGGGTTGTTGGGCAATCAGCCCCAGCATTTT.